Below, 17 T cell receptor beta chains from the same sample are listed, as sequenced in a study of regulatory T cells. The PCR used 52 TRBV and 13 TRBJ primers. TCRdb's table, derived via immunoSEQ multiplex PCR, lists solely in-frame clones and lacks some. Among tens of thousands of clones listed, under 95% were seen once. The sample was CD8+ T cells sorted from blood. These receptors originate from a child aged 2 to 15 with CD3G deficiency.

By sample share, this clone is large. The chain employs TRBV5-1 and TRBJ2-2, with TRBD1 identical over 11 bases. Germline CDR1 and CDR2: SGHRS and YFSETQ. The CDR3 has 14 residues. With V trimmed by 6 bases and J by 5 bases, 3 bases remained unmatched. CDR3 nucleotides: TGCGCCAGCACGGACAGGGGGCAGACCGGGGAGCTGTTTTTT. It encodes CASTDRGQTGELFF.

The chain is built from TRBV6-1 and TRBJ2-1; 12 bases are a match to TRBD2. Trimming at V came to 6 bases and at J to 3 bases, leaving 3 bases not matched to a gene. The CDR3 is 15 amino acids. Germline assignment: CDR1 MNHNS and CDR2 SASEGT. The CDR3 DNA reads TGTGCCAGCAGCGAACTAGCGGGGGGCTACAATGAGCAGTTCTTC. Translating gives CASSELAGGYNEQFF.

V and J are TRBV5-1 and TRBJ2-1; perhaps TRBD2 as D (6 bases). V was trimmed by 0 bases and J by 8 bases, leaving 15 bases between them. This CDR3 spans 15 amino acids. Germline assignment: CDR1 SGHRS and CDR2 YFSETQ. CDR3 sequence (DNA): TGCGCCAGCAGCTTGGGGACGGGAGTAACGGATGAGCAGTTCTTC. It yields the protein CASSLGTGVTDEQFF.

This chain links TRBV19 with TRBJ2-7; TRBD2 aligns across 8 bases. V lost 3 bases, J lost 0 bases, and 1 base stayed unmatched. CDR3 length: 14 residues. Germline V gives CDR1 LNHDA, CDR2 SQIVND (reference sequence). The CDR3 here is CASSIAGGSYEQYF. CDR3 bases: TGTGCCAGTAGTATTGCGGGAGGCTCCTACGAGCAGTACTTC.

The chain recombines TRBV28 with TRBJ2-1, with 9 bases fitting TRBD1. Looked up from germline, CDR1 is MDHEN and CDR2 is SYDVKM. The CDR3 length is 17 residues. The junction had 12 bases not matched to a gene; V was cut back by 5 bases and J by 4 bases. Here the CDR3 DNA reads TGTGCCAGCAGTATGCGTTACCGGGACAGGGCTTACAATGAGCAGTTCTTC. It yields the protein CASSMRYRDRAYNEQFF.

The chain employs TRBV6-6 and TRBJ2-7; D ambiguous. Germline-derived CDR1 and CDR2 are MNHNY and SVGAGI (reference sequence). Trimming cost V 0 bases and J 6 bases, with 9 bases left between them. The CDR3 loop spans 13 amino acids. The CDR3 loop reads CASSYSNPSEQYF. The CDR3 DNA reads as TGTGCCAGCAGTTACTCGAACCCTAGCGAGCAGTACTTC.

This chain joins TRBV6-6 and TRBJ2-1; D is perhaps TRBD2 (6 bases). CDR3 length equals 14 residues. Germline CDR1 MNHNY, CDR2 SVGAGI (reference sequence). The germline V and J ends were trimmed by 0 bases and 10 bases, with 13 bases remaining between them. Here the CDR3 reads CASSYSDIRGEQFF. The CDR3 DNA reads TGTGCCAGCAGTTACTCGGATATCCGGGGGGAGCAGTTCTTC.

The rearrangement links TRBV30 to TRBJ2-5, with a possible D match to TRBD2 (5 bases). V lost 6 bases to trimming and J lost 0 bases, with 14 bases between them. The CDR3 sequence is 14 residues long. CDR1 is GTSNPN and CDR2 is SVGIG in the germline V gene (reference sequence). CDR3: CACKFDGNQETQYF. The CDR3 bases are TGTGCCTGCAAATTTGACGGGAACCAAGAGACCCAGTACTTC.

J is TRBJ2-7 and V is TRBV28; 8 bases align to TRBD2. CDR1 and CDR2 from the germline V gene are MDHEN and SYDVKM. The ends lost 5 bases at V and 4 bases at J; junction bases unmatched: 10. This CDR3 has 15 amino acids. DNA for the CDR3: TGTGCCAGCAGTCCTGCGGGGCTAGCGGGTTACGAGCAGTACTTC. Translated: CASSPAGLAGYEQYF.

The rearrangement links TRBV28 to TRBJ2-7, with TRBD2 matching 13 bases. V shed 4 bases and J 7 bases; nucleotides not matched to a gene: 10. Per germline, CDR1 MDHEN and CDR2 SYDVKM. The CDR3 consists of 16 residues. The CDR3 sequence: CASSSPRTSGRIEQYF. Written as DNA, the CDR3 is TGTGCCAGCAGTTCCCCCCGGACTAGCGGGAGAATAGAGCAGTACTTC.

V gene TRBV6-6 combines with J gene TRBJ1-1, with D uncertain. The germline V gene has CDR1 MNHNY and CDR2 SVGAGI (reference sequence). CDR3 length: 14 residues. The V and J ends lost 6 bases and 2 bases respectively, with 13 bases between them. Here the CDR3 reads CASSWAVENTEAFF. DNA for the CDR3: TGTGCCAGCAGCTGGGCCGTGGAAAACACTGAAGCTTTCTTT.

The chain carries TRBV28 and TRBJ2-5; 7 bases are a match to TRBD1. The J call is doubtful: the DNA matches TRBJ2-7 better. CDR1 and CDR2 (germline): MDHEN, SYDVKM. CDR3 length: 13 amino acids. The CDR3 is CASSDRAVYEQYF. Here the CDR3 DNA reads TGTGCCAGCAGCGACAGGGCTGTCTACGAGCAGTACTTC.

The chain couples TRBV5-1 to TRBJ1-2, with 10 bases identical to TRBD1. Germline loops: CDR1 SGHRS, CDR2 YFSETQ. V gave up 0 bases and J gave up 4 bases; unmatched junction bases: 0. The CDR3 spans 14 residues. DNA of the CDR3: TGCGCCAGCAGCTTGGGACAGGGGGCCTATGGCTACACCTTC. Amino acid sequence: CASSLGQGAYGYTF.

The rearrangement uses TRBV28 and TRBJ2-5; 7 bases are a match to TRBD1. The length of the CDR3 is 14 residues. V shed 4 bases and J 3 bases; nucleotides not matched to a gene: 5. The germline gives CDR1 MDHEN, CDR2 SYDVKM. The CDR3 bases are TGTGCCAGCAGTTCGACAGGGCGGGAAGAGACCCAGTACTTC. This sequence encodes CASSSTGREETQYF.

This rearrangement joins TRBV7-8 to TRBJ2-2; no clear D gene. Germline CDR1 and CDR2: SGHVS and FQNEAQ. V lost 3 bases, J lost 0 bases, and 5 bases lay in between. CDR3 length equals 14 residues. The DNA of the CDR3 is TGTGCCAGCAGCTTCACGGCGAACACCGGGGAGCTGTTTTTT. This sequence encodes CASSFTANTGELFF. Based on the CDR3 plus reference TRBV7-8 and TRBJ2-2, the full variable domain is GAGVSQSPRYKVAKRGQDVALRCDPISGHVSLFWYQQALGQGPEFLTYFQNEAQLDKSGLPSDRFFAERPEGSVSTLKIQRTQQEDSAVYLCASSFTANTGELFFGEGSRLTVL.

This clone was observed a single time. The chain joins TRBV13 to TRBJ2-3, with TRBD1 as a possible D gene (5 bases). V shed 6 bases and J shed 2 bases, with 15 bases lying between them. The CDR3 contains 15 residues. Germline-derived CDR1 and CDR2 are PRHDT and FYEKMQ (reference sequence). This CDR3 is CASSSGWAATDTQYF. The CDR3 DNA follows: TGTGCCAGCAGTTCAGGGTGGGCGGCCACAGATACGCAGTATTTT.

A single count supports this clone. The CDR3 DNA reads TGTGCCAGCAGTTTTTGGCGCAGGCAGAATCAGCCCCAGCATTTT. Its translation is CASSFWRRQNQPQHF. The chain combines TRBV28 with TRBJ1-5; no reliable D call. This CDR3 has 15 residues. V gave up 3 bases and J gave up 4 bases, with 13 bases separating them. Germline lookup yields CDR1 MDHEN and CDR2 SYDVKM.